The 20 T cell receptor beta chains reported below all come from one sample, sequenced in a study of T cell repertoires in cytomegalovirus infection (dated by TCRdb to the late 2010s). TCRdb records Illumina HiSeq 1500 as the sequencer. In TCRdb, the public reads were trimmed at Q25 with fastp and aligned with MiXCR, with productive beta chains retained. Duplicate CDR3 protein sequences are folded into a single record with the most common DNA and genes. The sample includes 150,000 or so distinct CDR3 sequences, with roughly a third observed a single time. The top ten hold about 56% of the sample. Read against the paper, the sample's treatment or condition label means: in vitro stimulation with specific CMV peptide epitopes to enrich CMV-specific T cells. These receptors have no known antigen. The sample in question was CD8+ T cells from cultured PBMCs, obtained from culture after CMV antigen stimulation. These receptors originate from a human donor in good health (CMV status not recorded). Some clones in this sample may be carry-over from other donors' samples.

The chain combines TRBV7-4 with TRBJ1-1; D gene uncertain. The germline gives CDR1 SGHVT, CDR2 SQSDAQ. This CDR3 spans 11 amino acids. Trimming removed 7 bases from V and 1 base from J, with 4 bases in between. CDR3 residues: CASTPNTEAFF. The CDR3, as DNA: TGTGCCAGCACCCCGAACACTGAAGCTTTCTTT.

The chain couples TRBV28 to TRBJ2-3; 7 bases are a match to TRBD2. The CDR3 has 13 residues. Germline-derived CDR1 and CDR2 are MDHEN and SYDVKM. The trim removed 3 bases at V and 6 bases at J, leaving 3 bases unmatched. This CDR3 is CASSFVGGDTQYF. The CDR3 DNA follows: TGTGCCAGCAGTTTTGTCGGGGGGGATACGCAGTATTTT.

Only a few counts were recorded for this clonotype. The chain couples TRBV19 to TRBJ1-6, with a weak D call TRBD1 (5 bases). CDR1 LNHDA and CDR2 SQIVND come from the germline V gene (reference sequence). The CDR3 is 18 residues long. V dropped 3 bases and J dropped 7 bases, with 22 bases sitting between them. The CDR3 is CASSIDSGGPGGNSPLHF. CDR3 nucleotide sequence: TGTGCCAGTAGTATTGACTCGGGCGGGCCCGGGGGAAATTCACCCCTCCACTTT.

CDR3 in amino acids: CASSQAALNTEAFF. The CDR3 nucleotides are TGTGCCAGCAGCCAAGCTGCCCTGAACACTGAAGCTTTCTTT. The chain has TRBV14 and TRBJ1-1, with D unresolved. Germline V gene data show CDR1 as SGHDN and CDR2 as FVKESK. The length of the CDR3 is 14 residues. Trimming removed 1 base from V and 0 bases from J, with 6 bases in between. The full variable domain, rest sourced from reference TRBV14 and TRBJ1-1, is EAGVTQFPSHSVIEKGQTVTLRCDPISGHDNLYWYRRVMGKEIKFLLHFVKESKQDESGMPNNRFLAERTGGTYSTLKVQPAELEDSGVYFCASSQAALNTEAFFGQGTRLTVV.

The chain combines TRBV6-5 with TRBJ2-1; D unclear. The CDR3 length is 16 residues. Germline values: CDR1 MNHEY, CDR2 SVGAGI. The V gene lost 5 bases and the J gene lost 0 bases, with 14 bases spanning the gap. CDR3 DNA: TGTGCCAGCAGTCCCTCATATACGAGCTCCTACAATGAGCAGTTCTTC. This translates into CASSPSYTSSYNEQFF.

This clonotype was counted between two and nine times. The rearrangement uses TRBV27 and TRBJ2-7; 7 positions agree with TRBD2. Germline-derived CDR1 and CDR2 are MNHEY and SMNVEV (reference sequence). The V segment lost 0 bases and the J segment 2 bases; nucleotides outside the gene matches: 7. CDR3 length: 16 residues. CDR3 bases: TGTGCCAGCAGTTTATCGGGAGGGGACCGTACCTACGAGCAGTACTTC. Its translation is CASSLSGGDRTYEQYF.

The rearrangement uses TRBV10-2 and TRBJ2-4; TRBD1 might be the D (6 bases). Germline V gives CDR1 WSHSY, CDR2 SAAADI. CDR3 length: 14 amino acids. V lost 3 bases and J 2 bases, leaving 8 bases between the germline ends. CDR3 coding DNA: TGCGCCAGCAGTGATACAGGGCCCAAAAACATTCAGTACTTC. This codes for CASSDTGPKNIQYF.

J is TRBJ2-3 and V is TRBV12-3 or TRBV12-4, with TRBD2 identical over 13 bases. The V and J ends lost 5 bases and 0 bases, in that order; junction bases with no gene match: 11. The CDR3 sequence is 19 residues long. CDR3: CASSPGLAGVVDSTDTQYF. DNA of the CDR3: TGTGCCAGCAGTCCTGGACTAGCGGGGGTAGTGGATAGCACAGATACGCAGTATTTT.

This clonotype has only a few counts. The genes are TRBV25-1 and TRBJ2-7; D possibly corresponds to TRBD2 (6 bases). V was shortened by 3 bases and J by 5 bases, with 20 bases between the two germline ends. Germline V gene lookup returns CDR1 MGHDK and CDR2 SYGVNS. The CDR3 spans 16 residues. Here the CDR3 reads CASSDSRASVEDEQYF. The CDR3 bases are TGTGCCAGCAGTGACAGCCGGGCTAGCGTGGAAGACGAGCAGTACTTC.

This clonotype was seen repeatedly, ten times or more. V and J are TRBV7-2 and TRBJ1-3; D is unclear. The CDR3 length is 14 residues. The V gene lost 4 bases and the J gene lost 3 bases, with 10 bases spanning the gap. Germline CDR1 is SGHTA and CDR2 is FQGNSA. In DNA, the CDR3 is TGTGCCAGCAGCTCGAGGACTGGTGGAAACACCATATATTTT. Its translation: CASSSRTGGNTIYF.

This clonotype is a singleton in its sample. CDR3 residues: CAISEEWAGNIQYF. As DNA, the CDR3 is TGTGCCATCAGTGAAGAGTGGGCAGGGAACATTCAGTACTTC. The gene calls are TRBV10-3 and TRBJ2-4; D possibly corresponds to TRBD1 (5 bases). The CDR3 length is 14 residues. Trimming pared 3 bases from V and 7 bases from J, leaving 13 bases between. Looked up from germline, CDR1 is ENHRY and CDR2 is SYGVKD.

The V call is TRBV3-1, the J call TRBJ2-1; D gene unclear. This CDR3 comprises 13 residues. The germline V and J ends were trimmed by 3 bases and 2 bases, with 5 bases remaining between them. Looked up from germline, CDR1 is LGHDT and CDR2 is YNNKEL (reference sequence). The CDR3 nucleotides are TGTGCCAGCAGCCATTTGACCTACAATGAGCAGTTCTTC. Amino acids: CASSHLTYNEQFF.

This sequence joins TRBV28 and TRBJ2-5; 13 nucleotides line up with TRBD2. The junction had 5 bases not matched to a gene; V was cut back by 1 base and J by 3 bases. This CDR3 is 17 amino acids long. Germline V gene data show CDR1 as MDHEN and CDR2 as SYDVKM. The CDR3 protein is CASSLFGLAGEKETQYF. Written as DNA, the CDR3 is TGTGCCAGCAGTTTATTTGGACTAGCGGGGGAGAAAGAGACCCAGTACTTC.

The chain carries TRBV7-9 and TRBJ2-5; the match to TRBD1 covers 7 bases. Per the germline V gene, CDR1 is SEHNR and CDR2 is FQNEAQ (reference sequence). J gave up 3 bases and V 3 bases, and 4 bases lay outside the gene matches. The CDR3 consists of 14 residues. DNA for the CDR3: TGTGCCAGCAGCTTTGGGGACAGCAAAGAGACCCAGTACTTC. Translating it yields CASSFGDSKETQYF.

The rearrangement joins TRBV5-1 to TRBJ1-1; D possibly corresponds to TRBD1 (6 bases). The germline V gene encodes CDR1 SGHRS and CDR2 YFSETQ. The CDR3 has 14 amino acids. Trimming took 5 bases from V and 7 from J, leaving 18 bases between them. The CDR3 DNA follows: TGCGCCAGCAGTCACGGGACAACACCCAATGAAGCTTTCTTT. Its protein product is CASSHGTTPNEAFF.

The chain combines TRBV19 with TRBJ2-2; no clear D. The CDR3 runs 14 residues. Trimming cost V 8 bases and J 0 bases, with 10 bases left between them. Germline CDR1 is LNHDA and CDR2 is SQIVND (reference sequence). Here the CDR3 DNA reads TGTGCCAGTCGACCTGGAGCGAACACCGGGGAGCTGTTTTTT. It specifies CASRPGANTGELFF.

The chain combines TRBV27 with TRBJ2-7, with TRBD2 matching over 7 bases. Germline-derived CDR1 and CDR2 are MNHEY and SMNVEV (reference sequence). The CDR3 loop spans 13 amino acids. Trimming cost V 3 bases and J 4 bases; bases outside gene matches: 3. The CDR3 coding sequence is TGTGCCAGCAGTTTTCCCGGGGGGTACGAGCAGTACTTC. Encoded protein: CASSFPGGYEQYF.

This sequence joins TRBV28 and TRBJ2-1, with D hard to call. Germline V CDR1 and CDR2: MDHEN, SYDVKM. V was pared by 8 bases and J by 6 bases, with 17 bases between. This CDR3 has 14 residues. CDR3 nucleotides: TGTGCCAGCTCCCTCCAGGTGGGGTTCAATGAGCAGTTCTTC. It yields the protein CASSLQVGFNEQFF.

A single count supports this clonotype. The chain carries TRBV3-1 and TRBJ2-5; perhaps TRBD2 as D (7 bases). With 4 bases removed from V and 1 base from J, the gap between germline ends came to 16 bases. The CDR3 loop spans 16 amino acids. Germline V CDR1 and CDR2: LGHDT, YNNKEL (reference sequence). This chain's CDR3 is CASSRGGPGPQETQYF. DNA of the CDR3: TGTGCCAGCAGCCGCGGGGGCCCCGGACCCCAAGAGACCCAGTACTTC.

This clonotype came up a few times. This chain uses TRBV6-2 or TRBV6-3 with TRBJ2-1; D is uncertain. Trimming took 6 bases from V and 10 from J, leaving 7 bases between them. CDR1 and CDR2 from the germline V gene are MNHEY and SVGEGT. The CDR3 runs to 10 residues. This chain's CDR3 is CASSAGEQFF. CDR3 sequence (DNA): TGTGCCAGCAGCGCCGGCGAGCAGTTCTTC.